This T cell receptor (beta chain) was observed in a study of beta chain features in type 1 diabetes. Study background: Patient and healthy donor groups were alike in age, gender and cell yields.

Broader study findings: Across all four CD4+ subsets, people with type 1 diabetes showed modestly shorter TCRB CDR3s.

The study reverse transcribed the entire isolated RNA, so it sequenced expressed TCRB transcripts. Libraries were prepared by immunoSEQ multiplex PCR; TCRdb keeps only in-frame clonotypes and omits some of them. The sample gives approximately 170,000 clones, 6% to 9% of which show up once; under 0.55% is in the top ten. A remark on this clone: What it recognizes is unknown.

This CDR3 comprises 14 residues. CDR1 is MDHEN and CDR2 is SYDVKM in the germline V gene. V shed 7 bases and J shed 2 bases, with 14 bases lying between them. The rearrangement links TRBV28 to TRBJ2-5; tentatively, D is TRBD2 (7 bases). Specimen: central memory CD4+ T cells from blood. This receptor was identified in a man aged 18-30 years with type 1 diabetes. CDR3 nucleotides: TGTGCCAGCACCCGGGGGGCGGGTCAAGAGACCCAGTACTTC. Protein sequence: CASTRGAGQETQYF.